The entry that follows covers one TCR beta chain sequence. The sample originates from a study of blood T cell repertoires in COVID-19. How the authors handled the data: Reference gene primers were amplified, and this amplification served to estimate nucleated cell counts. TCRdb keeps only in-frame clones here, not all; method: immunoSEQ multiplex PCR. V, J and clone size derive from that table, while D and trimming were established from the DNA sequence. Among hundreds of thousands of clones, approximately 91% were seen once, and the ten largest hold 0.7%. There are 13 residues in the CDR3. V lost 4 bases to trimming and J lost 7 bases; unmatched junction nucleotides: 6. The germline gives CDR1 SGHDT, CDR2 YYEEEE.

The chain is built from TRBV5-6 and TRBJ1-2; TRBD1 matches 8 bases. The receptor was derived from a human donor in a cohort sampled during active COVID-19. Sequenced sample: peripheral blood. CDR3 coding DNA: TGTGCCAGCAGCCCCGACAGGGGTTTTGGCTACACCTTC. Its protein product is CASSPDRGFGYTF. The whole variable domain, filled in from reference TRBV5-6 and TRBJ1-2, reads DAGVTQSPTHLIKTRGQQVTLRCSPKSGHDTVSWYQQALGQGPQFIFQYYEEEERQRGNFPDRFSGHQFPNYSSELNVNALLLGDSALYLCASSPDRGFGYTFGSGTRLTVV.